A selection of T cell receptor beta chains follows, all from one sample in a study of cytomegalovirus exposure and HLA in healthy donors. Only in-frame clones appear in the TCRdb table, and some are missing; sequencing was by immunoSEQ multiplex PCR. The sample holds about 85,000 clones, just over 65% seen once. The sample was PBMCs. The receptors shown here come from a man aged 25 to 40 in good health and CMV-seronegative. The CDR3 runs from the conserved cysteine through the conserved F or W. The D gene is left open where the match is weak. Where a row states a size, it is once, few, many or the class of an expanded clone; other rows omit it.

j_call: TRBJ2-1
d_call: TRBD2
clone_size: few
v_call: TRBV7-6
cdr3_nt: TGTGCCAGCGGGCGGGAGAGGTACAATGAGCAGTTCTTC
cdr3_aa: CASGRERYNEQFF

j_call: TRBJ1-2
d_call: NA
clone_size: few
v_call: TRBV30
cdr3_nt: TGTGCCTGGAGTGCAACGTTGACAGCCTATCAGTATGGCTACACCTTC
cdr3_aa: CAWSATLTAYQYGYTF

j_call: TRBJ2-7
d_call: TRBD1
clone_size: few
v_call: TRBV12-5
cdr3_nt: TGTGCTAGTGGTTCCCCCGTCGGGACAGGGGGTAGCCACGAGCAGTACTTC
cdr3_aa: CASGSPVGTGGSHEQYF

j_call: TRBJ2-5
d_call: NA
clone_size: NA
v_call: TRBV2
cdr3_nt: TGTGCCAGCAGGGACAAAACGTACCAAGAGACCCAGTACTTC
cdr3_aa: CASRDKTYQETQYF

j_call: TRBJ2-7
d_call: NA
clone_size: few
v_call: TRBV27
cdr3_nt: TGTGCCAGCAGTTATCGGGTAGCCTCCTACGAGCAGTACTTC
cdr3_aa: CASSYRVASYEQYF

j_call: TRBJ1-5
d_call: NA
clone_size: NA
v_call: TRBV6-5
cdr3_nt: TGTGCCAGCAGTTACTCGAGGGCAAACAATCAGCCCCAGCATTTT
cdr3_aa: CASSYSRANNQPQHF

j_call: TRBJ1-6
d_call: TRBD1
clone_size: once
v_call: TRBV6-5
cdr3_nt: TGTGCCAGCACAGGGGGATCTGGGAATTCACCCCTCCACTTT
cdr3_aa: CASTGGSGNSPLHF

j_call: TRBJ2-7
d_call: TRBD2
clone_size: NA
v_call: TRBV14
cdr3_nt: TGTGCCAGCAGCCAAGAACGGTTAGCGGGGGGACTACCCTACGAGCAGTACTTC
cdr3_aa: CASSQERLAGGLPYEQYF

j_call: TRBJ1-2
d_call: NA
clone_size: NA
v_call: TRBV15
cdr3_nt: TGTGCCACCAGCCCGGAGGAGGGCCCCATAAACTATGGCTACACCTTC
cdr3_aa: CATSPEEGPINYGYTF

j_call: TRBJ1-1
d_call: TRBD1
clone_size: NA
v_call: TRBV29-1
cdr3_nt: TGCAGCGTAAACGACAGGGAAGGTGAAGCTTTCTTT
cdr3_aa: CSVNDREGEAFF

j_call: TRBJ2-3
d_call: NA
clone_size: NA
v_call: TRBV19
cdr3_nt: TGTGCCAGTAGTATTCCCGGCACAGATACGCAGTATTTT
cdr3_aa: CASSIPGTDTQYF

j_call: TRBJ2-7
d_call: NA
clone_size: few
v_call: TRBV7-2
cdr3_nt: TGTGCCAGCAGCTTATACCCAGGGTCCGAGCAGTACTTC
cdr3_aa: CASSLYPGSEQYF

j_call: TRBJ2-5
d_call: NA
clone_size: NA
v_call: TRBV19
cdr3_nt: TGTGCCAGTAGTATAGCGGGAGTGGCGGGGACAGCATACCAAGAGACCCAGTACTTC
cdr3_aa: CASSIAGVAGTAYQETQYF

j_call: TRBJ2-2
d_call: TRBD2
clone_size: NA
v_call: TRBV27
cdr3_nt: TGTGCCAGCAGTTTACGGGGACTAGTGGCACGAGGACCGGCCGGGGAGCTGTTTTTT
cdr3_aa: CASSLRGLVARGPAGELFF

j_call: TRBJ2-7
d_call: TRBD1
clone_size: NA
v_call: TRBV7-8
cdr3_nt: TGTGCCAGCAGCCAAAGCTCCGGGACAGGGGTCTACGAGCAGTACTTC
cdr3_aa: CASSQSSGTGVYEQYF

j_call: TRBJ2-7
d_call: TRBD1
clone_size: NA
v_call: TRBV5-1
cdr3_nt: TGCGCCAGCAGCTTGGGGACAGGGTTTAACGAGCAGTACTTC
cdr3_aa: CASSLGTGFNEQYF

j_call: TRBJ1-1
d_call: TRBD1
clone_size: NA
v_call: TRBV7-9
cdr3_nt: TGTGCCAGCAGCCCCCCCACAGGGGAAATAGGCACTGAAGCTTTCTTT
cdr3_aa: CASSPPTGEIGTEAFF

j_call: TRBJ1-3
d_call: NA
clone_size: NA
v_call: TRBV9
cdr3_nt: TGTGCCAGCAGCGTGGACAATGGAAACACCATATATTTT
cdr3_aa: CASSVDNGNTIYF